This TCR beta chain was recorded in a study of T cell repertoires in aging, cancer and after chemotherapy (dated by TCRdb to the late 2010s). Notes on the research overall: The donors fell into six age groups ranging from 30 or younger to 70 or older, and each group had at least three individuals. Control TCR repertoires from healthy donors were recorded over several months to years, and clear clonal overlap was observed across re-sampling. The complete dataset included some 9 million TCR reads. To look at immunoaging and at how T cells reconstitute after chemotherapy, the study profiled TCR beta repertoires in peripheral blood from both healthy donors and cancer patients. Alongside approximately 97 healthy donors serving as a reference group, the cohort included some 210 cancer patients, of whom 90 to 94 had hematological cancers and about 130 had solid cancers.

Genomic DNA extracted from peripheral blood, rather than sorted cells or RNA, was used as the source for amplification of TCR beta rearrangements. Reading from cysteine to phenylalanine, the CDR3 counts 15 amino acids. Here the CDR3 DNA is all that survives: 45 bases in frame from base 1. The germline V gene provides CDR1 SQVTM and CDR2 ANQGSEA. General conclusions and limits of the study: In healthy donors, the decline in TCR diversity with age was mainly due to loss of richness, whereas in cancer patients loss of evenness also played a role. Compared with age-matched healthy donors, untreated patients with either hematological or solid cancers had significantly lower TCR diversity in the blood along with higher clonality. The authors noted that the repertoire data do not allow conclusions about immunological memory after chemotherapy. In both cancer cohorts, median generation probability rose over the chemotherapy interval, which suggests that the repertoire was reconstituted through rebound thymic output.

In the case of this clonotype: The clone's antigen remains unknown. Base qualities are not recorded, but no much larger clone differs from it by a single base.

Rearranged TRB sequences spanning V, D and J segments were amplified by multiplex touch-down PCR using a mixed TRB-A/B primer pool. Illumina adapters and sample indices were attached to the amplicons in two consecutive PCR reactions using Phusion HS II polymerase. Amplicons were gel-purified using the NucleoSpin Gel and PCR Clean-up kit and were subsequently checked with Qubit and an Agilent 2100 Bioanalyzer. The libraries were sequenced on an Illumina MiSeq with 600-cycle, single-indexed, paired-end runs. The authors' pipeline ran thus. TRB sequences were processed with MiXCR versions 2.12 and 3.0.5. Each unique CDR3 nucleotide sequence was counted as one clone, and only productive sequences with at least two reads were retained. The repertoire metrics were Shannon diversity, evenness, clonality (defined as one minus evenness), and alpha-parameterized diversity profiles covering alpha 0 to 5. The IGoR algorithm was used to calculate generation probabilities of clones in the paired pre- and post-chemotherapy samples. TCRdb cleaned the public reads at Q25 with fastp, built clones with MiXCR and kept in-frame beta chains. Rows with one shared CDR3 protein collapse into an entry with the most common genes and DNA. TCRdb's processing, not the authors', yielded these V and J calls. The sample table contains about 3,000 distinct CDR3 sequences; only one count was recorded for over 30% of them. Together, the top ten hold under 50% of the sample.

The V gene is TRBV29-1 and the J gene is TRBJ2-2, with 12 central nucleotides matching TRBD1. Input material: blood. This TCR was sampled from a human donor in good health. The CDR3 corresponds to CSASTGQGADGELFF. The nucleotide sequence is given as TGCAGTGCTTCGACGGGACAGGGGGCCGACGGGGAGCTGTTTTTT.